Listed below are T cell receptor beta chains from one sample, sequenced in a study of regulatory T cells in long-lasting Graves disease. TCRdb reanalysed the multiplex PCR reads using MiXCR and keeps one entry per CDR3 protein. The sample records about 530,000 distinct CDR3 sequences, approximately 16% being singletons. These data were also filed under a second study, of T cells in Graves' hyperthyroidism and ophthalmopathy.

The input for sequencing was peripheral blood mononuclear cells (PBMCs), taken at new diagnosis, from a patient treated with antithyroid drugs. Every receptor here comes from a middle-aged woman with Graves disease. The CDR3 runs from the conserved cysteine through the conserved F or W. The order of the fields is D gene, J gene, V gene, clone size, CDR3 DNA, CDR3 protein. D genes are given only for firm matches. Only part of the rows carry a size: once, few, many, or a class if the clone is expanded.

d_call: TRBD2; j_call: TRBJ2-5; v_call: TRBV7-9; clone_size: NA; cdr3_nt: TGTGCCAGCAGCTTAAGGACTAGCGGGGGGGGGGGGACCCAGTACTTC; cdr3_aa: CASSLRTSGGGGTQYF
d_call: TRBD2; j_call: TRBJ2-5; v_call: TRBV4-1; clone_size: few; cdr3_nt: TGCGCCAGCAGCCAAGTAGGCGGGGGGCGACAAGAGACCCAGTACTTC; cdr3_aa: CASSQVGGGRQETQYF
d_call: NA; j_call: TRBJ2-3; v_call: TRBV5-1; clone_size: NA; cdr3_nt: TGCGCCAGCAGCTTTGGAGACGGGCGGGGCACAGATACGCAGTATTTT; cdr3_aa: CASSFGDGRGTDTQYF
d_call: TRBD1; j_call: TRBJ2-1; v_call: TRBV14; clone_size: many; cdr3_nt: TGTGCCAGCAGCCTGACAGGGAAGAGGTACAATGAGCAGTTCTTC; cdr3_aa: CASSLTGKRYNEQFF
d_call: NA; j_call: TRBJ1-5; v_call: TRBV30; clone_size: few; cdr3_nt: TGTGCCTGGAGTGTGGGGGGCGGAGGTCAGCCCCAGCATTTT; cdr3_aa: CAWSVGGGGQPQHF
d_call: NA; j_call: TRBJ2-7; v_call: TRBV7-3; clone_size: many; cdr3_nt: TGTGCCAGACCGTCCGGACTCGGGACTCCTAGCTCCTACGAGCAGTACTTC; cdr3_aa: CARPSGLGTPSSYEQYF
d_call: NA; j_call: TRBJ2-5; v_call: TRBV19; clone_size: few; cdr3_nt: TGTGCCAGTACCCAACAGGGTTCAGAGACCCAGTACTTC; cdr3_aa: CASTQQGSETQYF
d_call: NA; j_call: TRBJ1-1; v_call: TRBV3-1; clone_size: many; cdr3_nt: TGTGCCAGCAGCCAAGTCCAGGGGACTCACGCTTTCTTT; cdr3_aa: CASSQVQGTHAFF
d_call: NA; j_call: TRBJ1-1; v_call: TRBV2; clone_size: many; cdr3_nt: TGTGCCAGCCGTGTTGGGTTAGGGAACACTGAAGCTTTCTTT; cdr3_aa: CASRVGLGNTEAFF
d_call: NA; j_call: TRBJ1-6; v_call: TRBV6-5; clone_size: NA; cdr3_nt: TGTGCCAGCAGTTACTCCCGGGGACTCCTTAATTCACCCCTCCACTTT; cdr3_aa: CASSYSRGLLNSPLHF
d_call: TRBD2; j_call: TRBJ2-1; v_call: TRBV6-1; clone_size: many; cdr3_nt: TGTGCCAGCAGTACGGGACTAGCGGGCGTGAATGAGCAGTTCTTC; cdr3_aa: CASSTGLAGVNEQFF
d_call: NA; j_call: TRBJ1-3; v_call: TRBV12-3/TRBV12-4; clone_size: few; cdr3_nt: TGTGCCAGCAGGACAGCTGGAAACACCATATATTTT; cdr3_aa: CASRTAGNTIYF
d_call: NA; j_call: TRBJ2-5; v_call: TRBV11-2; clone_size: many; cdr3_nt: TGTGCCAGCAGCCAAGACAGAGGGAGGGAGACCCAGTACTTC; cdr3_aa: CASSQDRGRETQYF
d_call: NA; j_call: TRBJ1-1; v_call: TRBV7-3; clone_size: many; cdr3_nt: TGTGCCAGCAGCCAAGACAGTCGGGCTGAAGCTTTCTTT; cdr3_aa: CASSQDSRAEAFF
d_call: NA; j_call: TRBJ2-7; v_call: TRBV19; clone_size: NA; cdr3_nt: TGTGCCAGTAGTATGTGGGGTTACGAGCAGTACTTC; cdr3_aa: CASSMWGYEQYF
d_call: TRBD1; j_call: TRBJ2-2; v_call: TRBV5-1; clone_size: NA; cdr3_nt: TGCGCCAGCAGTTTGGGGGGACAGGGAAGGACCGGGGAGCTGTTTTTT; cdr3_aa: CASSLGGQGRTGELFF
d_call: NA; j_call: TRBJ1-2; v_call: TRBV28; clone_size: few; cdr3_nt: TGTGCCAGCAGTTTGATAGGGGCGAGTTATGGCTACACCTTC; cdr3_aa: CASSLIGASYGYTF
d_call: TRBD1; j_call: TRBJ2-3; v_call: TRBV2; clone_size: many; cdr3_nt: TGTGCCAGCAGGGAGGACAGGGGGATGGCAGATACGCAGTATTTT; cdr3_aa: CASREDRGMADTQYF
d_call: TRBD1; j_call: TRBJ2-1; v_call: TRBV2; clone_size: once; cdr3_nt: TGTGCCAGCGGTACGGACAGGGGCAATGAGCAGTTCTTC; cdr3_aa: CASGTDRGNEQFF
d_call: NA; j_call: TRBJ2-5; v_call: TRBV5-1; clone_size: many; cdr3_nt: TGCGCCAGCAGTTTGGATGTAGAGGAGACCCAGTACTTC; cdr3_aa: CASSLDVEETQYF
d_call: NA; j_call: TRBJ1-1; v_call: TRBV10-3; clone_size: few; cdr3_nt: TGTGCCATCAGTGGAACAGGGCCTTGGGAAGCTTTCTTT; cdr3_aa: CAISGTGPWEAFF
d_call: TRBD2; j_call: TRBJ2-5; v_call: TRBV15; clone_size: many; cdr3_nt: TGTGCCACCAGCAATATAGCGGGAGAGACCCAGTACTTC; cdr3_aa: CATSNIAGETQYF
d_call: TRBD2; j_call: TRBJ2-1; v_call: TRBV27; clone_size: many; cdr3_nt: TGTGCCAGCCGGACTAGCGGAAACAATGAGCAGTTCTTC; cdr3_aa: CASRTSGNNEQFF
d_call: NA; j_call: TRBJ1-2; v_call: TRBV7-6; clone_size: few; cdr3_nt: TGTGCCAGCAGCTCCCAGACAACGTCTTGGTCCCTCAACTATGGCTACACCTTC; cdr3_aa: CASSSQTTSWSLNYGYTF
d_call: TRBD1; j_call: TRBJ2-3; v_call: TRBV20-1; clone_size: many; cdr3_nt: TGCAGTGCTAGTACCCCCGAGAGGACAGGGACAAACACAGATACGCAGTATTTT; cdr3_aa: CSASTPERTGTNTDTQYF
d_call: NA; j_call: TRBJ1-1; v_call: TRBV6-1; clone_size: NA; cdr3_nt: TGTGCCAGCAGAGCAACGATGAACACTGAAGCTTTCTTT; cdr3_aa: CASRATMNTEAFF
d_call: TRBD1; j_call: TRBJ1-4; v_call: TRBV2; clone_size: many; cdr3_nt: TGTGCCAGCAGTAACCCGGGACAGAGTAATGAAAAACTGTTTTTT; cdr3_aa: CASSNPGQSNEKLFF
d_call: NA; j_call: TRBJ1-2; v_call: TRBV15; clone_size: few; cdr3_nt: TGTGCCACCGCTCTAGGACAGAGCTATGGCTACACCTTC; cdr3_aa: CATALGQSYGYTF
d_call: NA; j_call: TRBJ1-2; v_call: TRBV2; clone_size: many; cdr3_nt: TGTGCCAGCGGGAATTACAAGGCCGTGACTATTTGGTACACCTTC; cdr3_aa: CASGNYKAVTIWYTF
d_call: NA; j_call: TRBJ1-3; v_call: TRBV9; clone_size: NA; cdr3_nt: TGTGCCAGCAGCGCATGGGACTTAAGCTCTGGAAACACCATATATTTT; cdr3_aa: CASSAWDLSSGNTIYF
d_call: TRBD2; j_call: TRBJ2-1; v_call: TRBV27; clone_size: few; cdr3_nt: TGTGCCAGCAGTCCCCGGGCCCTTAGCGGGGGGACTTACAATGAGCAGTTCTTC; cdr3_aa: CASSPRALSGGTYNEQFF
d_call: NA; j_call: TRBJ1-1; v_call: TRBV12-3/TRBV12-4; clone_size: NA; cdr3_nt: TGTGCCAGCAGGGGATGGGAGCTGAACACTGAAGCTTTCTTT; cdr3_aa: CASRGWELNTEAFF
d_call: TRBD1; j_call: TRBJ1-1; v_call: TRBV20-1; clone_size: few; cdr3_nt: TGCAGTGCTAGACCCGACAGGGAGTACACTGAAGCTTTCTTT; cdr3_aa: CSARPDREYTEAFF
d_call: NA; j_call: TRBJ1-5; v_call: TRBV19; clone_size: few; cdr3_nt: TGTGCCGGGGGGGGGTCATCGGTTTATCAGCCCCAGCATTTT; cdr3_aa: CAGGGSSVYQPQHF
d_call: TRBD2; j_call: TRBJ2-1; v_call: TRBV4-1; clone_size: few; cdr3_nt: TGCGCCAGCAGCCACCAGAGCGGGGGCCGCTCCAGGGAGCAGTTCTTC; cdr3_aa: CASSHQSGGRSREQFF
d_call: NA; j_call: TRBJ2-1; v_call: TRBV7-9; clone_size: many; cdr3_nt: TGTGCCAGCAGCTTCGTAGCGGCCGCCGGCAATGAGCAGTTCTTC; cdr3_aa: CASSFVAAAGNEQFF
d_call: NA; j_call: TRBJ1-6; v_call: TRBV2; clone_size: few; cdr3_nt: TGTGCCAGCAGTCCCCGCCGGAATTTTTCCTATAATTCACCCCTCCACTTT; cdr3_aa: CASSPRRNFSYNSPLHF
d_call: NA; j_call: TRBJ1-6; v_call: TRBV7-2; clone_size: NA; cdr3_nt: TGTGCCAGCAGCTCAGGGACAACCGTTTTTTCATCCCTCCACTTT; cdr3_aa: CASSSGTTVFSSLHF
d_call: NA; j_call: TRBJ2-5; v_call: TRBV11-2; clone_size: many; cdr3_nt: TGTGCCAGCAGCTCTCCGACCCCCACCCAAGAGACCCAGTACTTC; cdr3_aa: CASSSPTPTQETQYF
d_call: NA; j_call: TRBJ1-1; v_call: TRBV28; clone_size: many; cdr3_nt: TGTGCCAGCAGTTTATTAGCAGGGGCTACTGAAGCTTTCTTT; cdr3_aa: CASSLLAGATEAFF
d_call: TRBD1; j_call: TRBJ1-2; v_call: TRBV6-1; clone_size: many; cdr3_nt: TGTGCCAGCAGACCTCGGGACAGCGATATGGGCTACACCTTC; cdr3_aa: CASRPRDSDMGYTF
d_call: TRBD1; j_call: TRBJ1-2; v_call: TRBV11-3; clone_size: NA; cdr3_nt: TGTGCCAGCAGCTCCCCAGGGAGTCAGGGGGGATATGGCTACACCTTC; cdr3_aa: CASSSPGSQGGYGYTF
d_call: NA; j_call: TRBJ1-1; v_call: TRBV10-3; clone_size: many; cdr3_nt: TGTGCCATCGGGACGAGCATGTTCACTGAAGCTTTCTTT; cdr3_aa: CAIGTSMFTEAFF
d_call: NA; j_call: TRBJ1-2; v_call: TRBV30; clone_size: NA; cdr3_nt: TGTGCCTGGAGTGTCTCAGGGGATGGCTACACCTTC; cdr3_aa: CAWSVSGDGYTF
d_call: TRBD1; j_call: TRBJ1-4; v_call: TRBV5-1; clone_size: NA; cdr3_nt: TGCGCCAGCAGCGTAGGACAGGGAGAAAAACTGTTTTTT; cdr3_aa: CASSVGQGEKLFF
d_call: NA; j_call: TRBJ2-2; v_call: TRBV5-1; clone_size: few; cdr3_nt: TGCGCCAGCAGCTTGGGATTATCGACCGTCCCCGGGGAGCTGTTTTTT; cdr3_aa: CASSLGLSTVPGELFF
d_call: TRBD1; j_call: TRBJ2-7; v_call: TRBV5-1; clone_size: many; cdr3_nt: TGCGCCAGCAGCTCAGGACAGGGTTATTCCGACGAGCAGTACTTC; cdr3_aa: CASSSGQGYSDEQYF
d_call: NA; j_call: TRBJ2-1; v_call: TRBV30; clone_size: many; cdr3_nt: TGTGCCTGGAGTGTAACCAGAGGGCATGAGCAGTTCTTC; cdr3_aa: CAWSVTRGHEQFF
d_call: TRBD2; j_call: TRBJ2-1; v_call: TRBV6-1; clone_size: NA; cdr3_nt: TGTGCCAGCAGCGAGCTAGCGGGGGGGGGGAATGAGCAGTTCTTC; cdr3_aa: CASSELAGGGNEQFF
d_call: NA; j_call: TRBJ1-3; v_call: TRBV7-2; clone_size: many; cdr3_nt: TGTGCCAGCAGCCCGGGTACTAGAAATGGAAACACCATATATTTT; cdr3_aa: CASSPGTRNGNTIYF
d_call: NA; j_call: TRBJ1-1; v_call: TRBV6-1; clone_size: NA; cdr3_nt: TGTGCCAGCAGTCGGAATGGGGCTGAAGCTTTCTTT; cdr3_aa: CASSRNGAEAFF
d_call: NA; j_call: TRBJ1-6; v_call: TRBV4-1; clone_size: few; cdr3_nt: TGCGCCAGCAGCCTCCCCGGAGACTCACCCCTCCACTTT; cdr3_aa: CASSLPGDSPLHF
d_call: NA; j_call: TRBJ1-1; v_call: TRBV3-1; clone_size: many; cdr3_nt: TGTGCCAGCAGCGACCAGGGATGGGGCACTGAAGCTTTCTTT; cdr3_aa: CASSDQGWGTEAFF
d_call: NA; j_call: TRBJ1-1; v_call: TRBV2; clone_size: many; cdr3_nt: TGTGCCAGCAGTGAAGCGCCCTTTGGAGGTAACACTGAAGCTTTCTTT; cdr3_aa: CASSEAPFGGNTEAFF
d_call: NA; j_call: TRBJ1-1; v_call: TRBV30; clone_size: many; cdr3_nt: TGTGCCTGGACACAGTCGAACACTGAAGCTTTCTTT; cdr3_aa: CAWTQSNTEAFF
d_call: NA; j_call: TRBJ1-2; v_call: TRBV27; clone_size: many; cdr3_nt: TGTGCCAGCAGTTTATCCCGGGGACCGAACTATGGCTACACCTTC; cdr3_aa: CASSLSRGPNYGYTF